This T cell receptor beta chain was sequenced for a study of blood T cell repertoires in COVID-19. Study at large: Collection of acute and convalescent COVID-19 samples took place in the United States, Italy and Spain. Sources were T cells, B-cell-depleted T cells, or PBMCs; the material itself was cDNA or gDNA.

Trimming took 3 bases from V and 2 from J, leaving 7 bases between them. In germline, CDR1 is SGHVS, CDR2 FQNEAQ. This CDR3 contains 14 residues. Original data processing: How many nucleated cells were present was estimated from reference gene primer amplification. Some clones are missing from TCRdb's copy, which holds only in-frame ones; the method was immunoSEQ multiplex PCR. V and J calls and clone size are as listed in that table; D and trimming were resolved from the DNA. Of around 500,000 clones in the sample, 80% to 90% were seen once. This receptor was identified in a human donor in a cohort sampled during active COVID-19. This rearrangement joins TRBV7-8 to TRBJ2-2; D is unresolved. The sequencing input was peripheral blood. DNA of the CDR3: TGTGCCAGCAGCTTGGCAGTCAACACCGGGGAGCTGTTTTTT. It specifies CASSLAVNTGELFF.